This T cell receptor beta chain was captured by sequencing in a study of shared clonotypes between healthy human individuals. Regarding the study as a whole: Generation probabilities were higher for clonotypes shared across all four sorted-subset donors than for unshared ones.

V was cut by 4 bases and J by 2 bases, with 9 bases left in between. CDR3 size: 13 residues. Germline V gene lookup returns CDR1 SGHDN and CDR2 FVKESK. Turning to this clone: Its antigen is currently unknown.

Using immunoSEQ multiplex PCR, the repertoire was profiled, and TCRdb retains in-frame clones only, with some absent. The top ten hold around 1.8% of the sample, which has a few million clones, just over 90% seen once. Cells designated naive CD8 were CD45RO-negative and were positively selected for CCR7, with terminally differentiated effector memory CD45RA+ cells excluded. This TCR was recovered from a man younger than 35 in good health. Some clones in this sample may be carry-over from other donors' samples. Sequenced sample: naive CD8+ T cells from PBMCs. The J gene is TRBJ2-7, the V gene TRBV14; no definite D call. This chain's CDR3 is CASSRQWAYEQYF. The DNA for the CDR3 is TGTGCCAGCAGCCGCCAGTGGGCCTACGAGCAGTACTTC.